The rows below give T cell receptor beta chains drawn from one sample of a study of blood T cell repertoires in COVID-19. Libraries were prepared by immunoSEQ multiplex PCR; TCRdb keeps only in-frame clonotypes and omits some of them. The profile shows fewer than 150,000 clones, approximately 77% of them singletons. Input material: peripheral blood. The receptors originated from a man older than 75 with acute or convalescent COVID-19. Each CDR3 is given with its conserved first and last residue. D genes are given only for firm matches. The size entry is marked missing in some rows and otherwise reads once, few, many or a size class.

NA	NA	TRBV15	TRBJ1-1	CATSRGAQRIPTEAFF	TGTGCCACCAGCAGAGGGGCCCAACGAATACCCACTGAAGCTTTCTTT
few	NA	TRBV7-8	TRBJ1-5	CASSFRVSNQPQHF	TGTGCCAGCAGCTTCAGGGTTAGCAATCAGCCCCAGCATTTT
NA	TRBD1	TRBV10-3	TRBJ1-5	CAISPGTAHNQPQHF	TGTGCCATCAGTCCCGGGACAGCGCACAATCAGCCCCAGCATTTT
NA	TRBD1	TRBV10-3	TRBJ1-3	CAISVGDRGSGNTIYF	TGTGCCATCAGTGTCGGGGACAGGGGCTCTGGAAACACCATATATTTT
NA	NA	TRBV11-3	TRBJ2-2	CASSNSGVHGELFF	TGTGCCAGCAGCAACTCGGGGGTACACGGGGAGCTGTTTTTT
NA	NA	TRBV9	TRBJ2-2	CASSVAHGGELFF	TGTGCCAGCAGCGTAGCTCACGGCGGGGAGCTGTTTTTT
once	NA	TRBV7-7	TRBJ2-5	CASSSGLTQETQYF	TGTGCTAGCAGCTCGGGACTGACCCAAGAGACCCAGTACTTC
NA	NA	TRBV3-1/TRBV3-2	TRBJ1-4	CASGGLLATNEKLFF	TGTGCCAGCGGGGGCCTCCTAGCAACTAATGAAAAACTGTTTTTT
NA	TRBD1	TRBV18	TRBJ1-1	CASSPLQGNPEAFF	TGTGCCAGCTCACCTCTACAGGGGAACCCTGAAGCTTTCTTT
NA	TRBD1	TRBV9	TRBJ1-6	CASSVGQGLSSPLHF	TGTGCCAGCAGCGTCGGACAGGGACTATCTTCACCCCTCCACTTT
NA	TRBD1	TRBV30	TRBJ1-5	CAWSGRQGFLQPQHF	TGTGCCTGGAGTGGAAGACAGGGCTTTCTTCAGCCCCAGCATTTT
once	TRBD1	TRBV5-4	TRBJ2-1	CASSGPGQGAENEQFF	TGTGCCAGCAGCGGTCCGGGACAGGGGGCGGAGAATGAGCAGTTCTTC
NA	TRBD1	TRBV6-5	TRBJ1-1	CASSYTGQGRTEAFF	TGTGCCAGCAGTTACACGGGACAGGGGAGAACTGAAGCTTTCTTT
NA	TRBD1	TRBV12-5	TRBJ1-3	CASGLVPSGTGPGNTIYF	TGTGCTAGTGGTTTGGTGCCAAGCGGGACAGGGCCTGGAAACACCATATATTTT
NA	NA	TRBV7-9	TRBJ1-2	CASSLDRQMYGYTF	TGTGCCAGCAGCTTAGACAGACAAATGTATGGCTACACCTTC
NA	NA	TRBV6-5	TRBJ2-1	CASSLSQGNEQFF	TGTGCCAGCAGTTTATCACAGGGAAATGAGCAGTTCTTC
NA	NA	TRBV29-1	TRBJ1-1	CSVEGQGNTEAFF	TGCAGCGTTGAGGGGCAGGGAAACACTGAAGCTTTCTTT
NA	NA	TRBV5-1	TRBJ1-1	CASSPGSLNTEAFF	TGCGCCAGCAGCCCAGGAAGTCTGAACACTGAAGCTTTCTTT
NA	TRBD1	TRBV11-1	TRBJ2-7	CASSRDRTYEQYF	TGTGCCAGCAGCCGGGACAGGACCTACGAGCAGTACTTC
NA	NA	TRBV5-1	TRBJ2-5	CASSSNRGGGETQYF	TGCGCCAGCAGTTCCAACCGCGGGGGCGGGGAGACCCAGTACTTC
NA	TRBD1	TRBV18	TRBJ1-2	CASSSYSTGDGYTF	TGTGCCAGCTCATCATACAGTACAGGGGATGGCTACACCTTC
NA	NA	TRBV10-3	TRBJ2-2	CAISESIENTGELFF	TGTGCCATCAGTGAGTCTATAGAAAACACCGGGGAGCTGTTTTTT
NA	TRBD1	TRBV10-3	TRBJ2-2	CAIRRQGANTGELFF	TGTGCCATCAGAAGACAGGGGGCGAACACCGGGGAGCTGTTTTTT
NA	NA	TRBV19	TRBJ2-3	CASSRSPGSTDTQYF	TGTGCCAGTAGTCGCTCACCGGGGAGCACAGATACGCAGTATTTT
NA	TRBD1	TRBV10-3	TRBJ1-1	CAISDRENTEAFF	TGTGCCATCAGCGACAGGGAAAACACTGAAGCTTTCTTT
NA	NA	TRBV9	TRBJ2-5	CASSPFPDRNQETQYF	TGTGCCAGCAGCCCCTTTCCCGACAGAAACCAAGAGACCCAGTACTTC
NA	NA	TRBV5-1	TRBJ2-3	CASSFGTRKDTQYF	TGCGCCAGCAGCTTCGGGACTCGGAAAGATACGCAGTATTTT
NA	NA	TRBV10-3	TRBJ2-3	CAIMNTPTDTQYF	TGTGCCATCATGAACACCCCCACAGATACGCAGTATTTT
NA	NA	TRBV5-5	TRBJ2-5	CASSFRGETQYF	TGTGCCAGCAGCTTCAGGGGTGAGACCCAGTACTTC
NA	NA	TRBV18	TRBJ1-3	CASSPPGRPSGNTIYF	TGTGCCAGCTCACCACCGGGCAGGCCCTCTGGAAACACCATATATTTT
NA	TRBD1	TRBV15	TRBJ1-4	CATHPGTGTARNEKLFF	TGTGCCACCCACCCCGGGACAGGGACTGCTCGGAATGAAAAACTGTTTTTT
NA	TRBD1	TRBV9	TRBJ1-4	CASSTTGVSNEKLFF	TGTGCCAGCAGCACAACAGGGGTATCTAATGAAAAACTGTTTTTT
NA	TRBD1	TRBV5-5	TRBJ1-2	CASSAGTGGKDYGYTF	TGTGCCAGCAGCGCCGGGACAGGGGGCAAGGACTATGGCTACACCTTC
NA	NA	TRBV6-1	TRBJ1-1	CASRGVDTEAFF	TGTGCCAGCAGAGGGGTGGACACTGAAGCTTTCTTT
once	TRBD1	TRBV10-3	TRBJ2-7	CAIRKDRDSYEQYF	TGTGCCATCCGCAAAGACAGGGATTCTTACGAGCAGTACTTC
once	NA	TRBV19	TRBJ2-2	CASSITGAGELFF	TGTGCCAGTAGTATAACGGGAGCCGGGGAGCTGTTTTTT
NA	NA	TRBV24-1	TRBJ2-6	CATSPSVSGANVLTF	TGTGCCACCAGTCCCTCGGTCTCTGGGGCCAACGTCCTGACTTTC